Below, one T cell receptor beta chain is given with its context. It lacks a known antigen. Per-base quality was not reported, and no clone a single base away is much larger than it. The library was generated by the immunoSEQ multiplex PCR assay. RNA was extracted from all samples and reverse transcribed into cDNA as template for TCR sequencing. First-strand cDNA was synthesized using SuperScript III with a 2:1 mix of oligo-dT and random hexamers. Amplification bias was assessed with a synthetic immune receptor repertoire, and residual bias was removed computationally. From the authors' description of their analysis: Raw reads were preprocessed to remove errors, and CDR3 was defined according to IMGT conventions as the region from the conserved cysteine to phenylalanine. Clonality was computed by normalizing Shannon entropy by log2 of the number of productive unique TCRs and subtracting the result from 1. CD4 or CD8 identity of scalp clones was inferred by cross-referencing scalp TCRbeta sequences with sorted blood CD4 and CD8 repertoires. Not all clones reach the TCRdb copy of this immuneACCESS table, which keeps in-frame sequences only. Checked studies attribute under half of the gap to unresolved V genes and leave the rest unexplained. V, J and clone size derive from that table, while D and trimming were established from the DNA sequence. This sample is represented by around 19,000 clones; over 50% of them were singletons. The top ten clones comprise roughly 8.2% of the sample.

The time point label of this sample denotes: less than five weeks on oral tofacitinib. Taken with the paper, the label for treatment or condition translates to: oral pan-JAK inhibitor, 5-10 mg twice daily. Peripheral blood and lesional scalp punch biopsies were obtained from patients with alopecia areata. Human scalp biopsies went straight into PAXgene tissue containers for immediate fixation. The CDR3 goes from the cysteine to the phenylalanine over 13 residues. The read is trimmed to its CDR3 DNA, 39 bases read in frame from base 1. Per the germline V gene, SGHRS is the CDR1 and YFSETQ is the CDR2. V is clipped by 2 bases and J by 6 bases, and the sequence between their germline boundaries is 6 bases long. The sample belongs to a study of CD8+ T cells in alopecia areata (dated by TCRdb to 2016 to 2019). A note on the overall study: Treated patients were enrolled in an open-label pilot trial of oral tofacitinib, 5 to 10 mg twice daily, for moderate-to-severe alopecia areata. Patients on tofacitinib were biopsied at baseline and after 4 and 24 weeks of treatment, and several of the patients also had a later scalp biopsy. The study used high-throughput TCRbeta sequencing to examine T cell clonal expansion in alopecia areata, in both the C3H/HeJ mouse model and human patients. Scalp clonality was compared among normal scalp (n=4), patchy alopecia areata scalp (n=8), and alopecia totalis/universalis scalp (n=8). The RNA source kit depended on sample type: the PAXgene miRNA kit for fixed scalp, the miRNeasy kit for PBMCs, and the RNeasy kit for mouse skin. The SALT score, which quantifies the percentage of affected scalp surface area, was used to measure disease severity in treated patients. Patients stayed on tofacitinib for 6 to 18 months and then had 6 months of follow-up off drug so that delayed response and recurrence could be assessed. In humans, TCRbeta sequencing was performed on scalp tissue and on sorted CD4+ and CD8+ peripheral blood T cells from healthy controls and from patients with patchy or totalis/universalis alopecia areata. immunoSEQ multiplex PCR using 35 Vbeta forward primers and 13 Jbeta reverse primers was used to amplify TCRbeta CDR3 regions.

Overall study outcomes, separate from this receptor: Resident alphabeta T cells in normal human skin are also sequenced, complicating scalp TCR repertoire analysis, unlike mouse skin dominated by gammadelta T cells. During tofacitinib treatment, many expanded lesional clones remained in scalp and blood, and this persistence may partly explain relapse after treatment is stopped. Higher clonality and more expanded CD8+ clones were observed in lesional scalp than in normal scalp, particularly in alopecia totalis/universalis, a finding suggestive of antigenic drive. Scalp clonality and the number of expanded CD8+ clones among the top 100 scalp clones were significantly decreased by tofacitinib. Because the treated cohort was small and had just a single nonresponder, larger studies are needed to establish links between baseline CD8+ expansion and response. Shared TCR sequences between patients were less evident than in mice, which may be partly attributable to HLA diversity in the patient population.

The chain uses TRBV5-1 and TRBJ1-6; no D segment can be confidently identified. This material consisted of skin, taken at week 4, from a patient treated with tofacitinib. The sequence came from a human donor with alopecia areata. Here the CDR3 is given as CASSLNFNSPLHF. At the DNA level, the sequence is TGCGCCAGCAGCTTAAATTTTAATTCACCCCTCCACTTT. The reference TRBV5-1 and TRBJ1-6 proteins fill in what lies around the CDR3, so the full variable domain reads KAGVTQTPRYLIKTRGQQVTLSCSPISGHRSVSWYQQTPGQGLQFLFEYFSETQRNKGNFPGRFSGRQFSNSRSEMNVSTLELGDSALYLCASSLNFNSPLHFGNGTRLTVT.